This TCR beta chain originates from a study of Ad26.COV2.S vaccination and SARS-CoV-2 variants. This clone was recorded only once. The treatment: around 19 received Ad26.COV2.S at low or high dose, single or two shots; roughly 5 received placebo; per-sample allocation not given. Specimen acquisition occurred on day 63 following the initial vaccine or placebo injection. Profiling relied on immunoSEQ multiplex PCR, and the TCRdb table lists in-frame clones only, not all of them. The sample gives about 380,000 clones, roughly 80% of which show up once; about 7.1% is in the top ten. This CDR3 is 14 amino acids long. CDR1 and CDR2 (germline): LNHDA, SQIVND (reference sequence). V lost 3 bases, J lost 2 bases, and 11 bases lay in between.

The material was peripheral blood, obtained in a trial of Ad26.COV2.S vaccine versus placebo. The source is a person between 18 and 59 years old who received the Ad26.COV2.S COVID-19 vaccine or a placebo. V and J are TRBV19 and TRBJ2-7, with no clear D. The CDR3 DNA follows: TGTGCCAGTAGTATGGCTAGAGGTCCCTACGAGCAGTACTTC. Its protein is CASSMARGPYEQYF.